These T cell receptor beta chains were read from a single sample in a study of blood T cell repertoires in COVID-19. Generated by immunoSEQ multiplex PCR, the TCRdb table keeps only in-frame clones and is missing some. The sample includes around 130,000 clones, around 83% seen only once; the top ten take approximately 20%. Specimen: PBMCs or T cells enriched from blood (not recorded which). The receptors stem from a man younger than 40 who had recovered from COVID-19. Both conserved end residues are part of each CDR3. D genes are given only for firm matches. Not every row has a clone size; where given, it reads once, few, many or a size class.

J,size,D,V,CDR3,DNA
TRBJ1-2,NA,TRBD1,TRBV5-6,CASSSRDRGYYGYTF,TGTGCCAGCAGCTCAAGGGACAGGGGGTACTATGGCTACACCTTC
TRBJ2-3,NA,NA,TRBV29-1,CSVGFGQPADTQYF,TGCAGCGTTGGGTTTGGACAGCCTGCGGATACGCAGTATTTT
TRBJ1-2,NA,NA,TRBV28,CASSTKQYLNRGDYGYTF,TGTGCCAGCAGTACTAAACAGTATCTTAACCGCGGGGACTATGGCTACACCTTC
TRBJ1-5,NA,NA,TRBV5-6,CASSLSENYNQPQHF,TGTGCCAGCAGCTTATCAGAAAACTACAATCAGCCCCAGCATTTT
TRBJ2-3,NA,NA,TRBV4-1,CASSQGRGPSDTQYF,TGCGCCAGCAGCCAAGGCAGGGGCCCCTCAGATACGCAGTATTTT
TRBJ2-1,NA,TRBD2,TRBV2,CASRPGLAGGNEQFF,TGTGCCAGCAGGCCAGGACTAGCGGGGGGGAATGAGCAGTTCTTC
TRBJ2-3,NA,TRBD1,TRBV5-1,CASHRGRGPDTQYF,TGCGCCAGCCACAGGGGGCGCGGCCCAGATACGCAGTATTTT
TRBJ1-2,NA,NA,TRBV12-3/TRBV12-4,CASRPGSHYGYTF,TGTGCCAGCAGGCCAGGCAGTCACTATGGCTACACCTTC
TRBJ2-1,NA,TRBD2,TRBV5-1,CASRLAPQDTNEQFF,TGCGCCAGCAGACTAGCGCCTCAGGACACCAATGAGCAGTTCTTC
TRBJ2-7,NA,NA,TRBV15,CATSREHSHYEQYF,TGTGCCACCAGCAGAGAACACAGCCACTACGAGCAGTACTTC
TRBJ1-5,NA,NA,TRBV2,CASSEGGDQPQHF,TGTGCCAGCAGTGAAGGGGGCGATCAGCCCCAGCATTTT
TRBJ1-2,few,NA,TRBV4-2,CASSQDDFGILGGYTF,TGTGCCAGCAGCCAAGACGATTTCGGGATTTTAGGAGGCTACACCTTC
TRBJ1-2,NA,TRBD1,TRBV10-3,CAISSTGDYGYTF,TGTGCCATCAGTTCGACAGGGGACTATGGCTACACCTTC
TRBJ2-1,NA,TRBD2,TRBV7-9,CASRTTSGGSHNEQFF,TGTGCCAGCAGGACGACTAGCGGGGGGTCCCACAATGAGCAGTTCTTC
TRBJ1-1,NA,NA,TRBV27,CASSQGIVTEAFF,TGTGCCAGTTCCCAGGGTATAGTTACTGAAGCTTTCTTT
TRBJ2-1,few,TRBD2,TRBV6-5,CASSLLAGTGNEQFF,TGTGCCAGCAGTTTACTAGCGGGGACGGGTAATGAGCAGTTCTTC
TRBJ2-1,NA,NA,TRBV30,CAWSPRGNEQFF,TGTGCCTGGAGTCCAAGGGGGAATGAGCAGTTCTTC
TRBJ2-1,NA,NA,TRBV7-9,CASSLDPSYNEQFF,TGTGCCAGCAGCTTAGACCCTAGCTACAATGAGCAGTTCTTC
TRBJ1-1,NA,NA,TRBV7-8,CASSLGRAHTEAFF,TGTGCCAGCAGCTTAGGGAGGGCGCACACTGAAGCTTTCTTT
TRBJ2-2,once,TRBD2,TRBV18,CASSSSSGISAGELFF,TGTGCCAGCTCGAGCTCTAGCGGGATTTCGGCCGGGGAGCTGTTTTTT
TRBJ1-6,NA,NA,TRBV10-2,CASSESFGKFNSPLHF,TGCGCCAGCAGTGAGTCGTTCGGGAAATTCAATTCACCCCTCCACTTT
TRBJ1-5,once,NA,TRBV2,CASSETAQPQHF,TGTGCCAGCAGTGAGACAGCCCAGCCCCAGCATTTT
TRBJ1-4,medium-sized,TRBD1,TRBV28,CASSWTGSGEKLFF,TGTGCCAGCAGTTGGACAGGGAGCGGTGAAAAACTGTTTTTT
TRBJ2-1,NA,TRBD2,TRBV27,CASSIIAGVPYNEQFF,TGTGCCAGCAGCATCATAGCGGGAGTTCCCTACAATGAGCAGTTCTTC
TRBJ1-1,NA,NA,TRBV29-1,CSVDKGGRQNTEAFF,TGCAGCGTTGATAAGGGGGGGAGGCAGAACACTGAAGCTTTCTTT
TRBJ1-4,NA,NA,TRBV9,CASSGRGEKLFF,TGTGCCAGCAGCGGCCGAGGGGAAAAACTGTTTTTT
TRBJ2-7,NA,TRBD1,TRBV7-9,CASSWTGESSYEQYF,TGTGCCAGCAGCTGGACAGGCGAGAGCTCCTACGAGCAGTACTTC
TRBJ1-6,NA,TRBD1,TRBV5-1,CASRQGTGEAKSPLHF,TGCGCCAGCAGACAGGGGACAGGGGAGGCCAAGTCACCCCTCCACTTT
TRBJ1-3,NA,NA,TRBV5-1,CASSLVGSALSGNTIYF,TGCGCCAGCAGCTTGGTCGGGTCTGCTTTGTCTGGAAACACCATATATTTT